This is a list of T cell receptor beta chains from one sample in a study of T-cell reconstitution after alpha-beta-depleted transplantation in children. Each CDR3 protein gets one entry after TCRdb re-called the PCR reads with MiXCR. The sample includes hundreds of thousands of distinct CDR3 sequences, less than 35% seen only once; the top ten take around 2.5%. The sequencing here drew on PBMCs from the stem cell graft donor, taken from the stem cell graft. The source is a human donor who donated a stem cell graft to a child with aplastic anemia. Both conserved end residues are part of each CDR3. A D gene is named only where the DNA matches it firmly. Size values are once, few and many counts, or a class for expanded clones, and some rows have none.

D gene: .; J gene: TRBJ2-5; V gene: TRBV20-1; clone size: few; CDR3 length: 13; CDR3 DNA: TGCAGTGCTAGAGATAACAGCCAAGAGACCCAGTACTTC; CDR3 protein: CSARDNSQETQYF
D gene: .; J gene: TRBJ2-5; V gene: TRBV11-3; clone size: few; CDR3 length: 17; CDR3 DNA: TGTGCCAGCAGCTTAGATTTCAGTCCCGCGGACCAAGAGACCCAGTACTTC; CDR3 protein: CASSLDFSPADQETQYF
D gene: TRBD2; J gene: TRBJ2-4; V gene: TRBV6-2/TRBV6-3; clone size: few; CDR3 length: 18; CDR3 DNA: TGTGCCAGCAGTTACGGGACTAGCGGGAGGGCCCTCGCGAACATTCAGTACTTC; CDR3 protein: CASSYGTSGRALANIQYF
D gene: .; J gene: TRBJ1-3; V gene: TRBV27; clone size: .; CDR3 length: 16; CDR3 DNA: TGTGCCAGCTCCCCGGACCACATGGGCTCTGGAAACACCATATATTTT; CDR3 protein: CASSPDHMGSGNTIYF
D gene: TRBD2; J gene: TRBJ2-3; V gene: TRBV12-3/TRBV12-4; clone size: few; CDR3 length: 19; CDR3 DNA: TGTGCCAGCAGTTTTCGGGCTAGCGGACCTTCTGGGGCCACAGATACGCAGTATTTT; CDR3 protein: CASSFRASGPSGATDTQYF
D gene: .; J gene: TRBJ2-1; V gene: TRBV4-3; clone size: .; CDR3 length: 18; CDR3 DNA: TGCGCCAGCAGCCAAGAGCCCGTACCTAGTCGCTCCCACAATGAGCAGTTCTTC; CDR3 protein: CASSQEPVPSRSHNEQFF
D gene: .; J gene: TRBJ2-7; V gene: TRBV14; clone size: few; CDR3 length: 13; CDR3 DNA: TGTGCCAGCAGCCAAGTTCCCCTCTACGAGCAGTACTTC; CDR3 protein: CASSQVPLYEQYF
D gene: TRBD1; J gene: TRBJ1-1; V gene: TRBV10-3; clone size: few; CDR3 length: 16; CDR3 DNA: TGTGCCATCAGTGAGTCTACAAAGGGGGCCCACACTGAAGCTTTCTTT; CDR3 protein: CAISESTKGAHTEAFF
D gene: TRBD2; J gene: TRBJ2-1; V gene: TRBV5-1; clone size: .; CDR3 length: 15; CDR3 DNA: TGCGCCAGCAGCTTGGGGCTAGCGGGAGTACAGGAGCAGTTCTTC; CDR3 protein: CASSLGLAGVQEQFF
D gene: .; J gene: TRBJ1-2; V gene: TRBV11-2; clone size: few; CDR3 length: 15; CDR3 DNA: TGTGCCAGCAGCTTAGGGGAGGCTTTTAACTATGGCTACACCTTC; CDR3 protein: CASSLGEAFNYGYTF
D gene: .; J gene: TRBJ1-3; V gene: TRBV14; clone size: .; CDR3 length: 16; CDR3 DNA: TGTGCCAGCAGCCAAGTAGTGGGACTCTCTGGAAACACCATATATTTT; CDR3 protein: CASSQVVGLSGNTIYF
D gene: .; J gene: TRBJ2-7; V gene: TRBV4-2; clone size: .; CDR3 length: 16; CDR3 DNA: TGTGCCAGCAGCCAAGTTGCAGGGACCAGCTCCTACGAGCAGTACTTC; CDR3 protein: CASSQVAGTSSYEQYF
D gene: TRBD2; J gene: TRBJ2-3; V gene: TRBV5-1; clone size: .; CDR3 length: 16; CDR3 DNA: TGCGCCAGCAGCTTGGAGGCTAGCGGGCCCACAGATACGCAGTATTTT; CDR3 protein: CASSLEASGPTDTQYF
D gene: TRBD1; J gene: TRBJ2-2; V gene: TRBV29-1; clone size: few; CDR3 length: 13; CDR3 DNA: TGCAGCGCGGACAGGGGGGGCACCGGGGAGCTGTTTTTT; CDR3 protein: CSADRGGTGELFF
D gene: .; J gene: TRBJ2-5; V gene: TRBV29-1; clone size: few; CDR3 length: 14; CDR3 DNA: TGCAGCGTTGAAGATTGGGCAGATCAGGAGACCCAGTACTTC; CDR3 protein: CSVEDWADQETQYF
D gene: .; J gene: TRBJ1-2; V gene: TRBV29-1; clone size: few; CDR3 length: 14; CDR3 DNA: TGCAGCCTTGGGGAAGAGGGAACTAACTATGGCTACACCTTC; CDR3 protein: CSLGEEGTNYGYTF
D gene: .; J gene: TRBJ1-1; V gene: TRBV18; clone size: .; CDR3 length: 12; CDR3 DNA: TGTGCCAGCTCACCGGCGACAGGAGAAGCTTTCTTT; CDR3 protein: CASSPATGEAFF
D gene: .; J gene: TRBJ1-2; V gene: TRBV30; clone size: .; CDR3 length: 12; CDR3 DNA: TGTGCCTGGAGCGGCGGGCAGTTAAGCTACACCTTC; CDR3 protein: CAWSGGQLSYTF